These T cell receptor beta chains were read from a single sample in a study of T cells in Graves' hyperthyroidism and ophthalmopathy. MiXCR, run by TCRdb on the multiplex PCR reads, gives a single entry per CDR3 protein. The top ten clones hold 30% to 40% of a sample with about 640,000 distinct CDR3 sequences, about a fifth of them seen once. Sequencing was carried out using blood. Every receptor here comes from a man aged 25-45 years with Graves' ophthalmopathy. The CDR3 runs from the conserved cysteine through the conserved F or W. The D gene is left open where the match is weak. Clone size is shown for a subset of rows, as once, few, many or a class of expanded clone.

J: TRBJ2-3; V: TRBV24-1; size: NA; D: TRBD2; DNA: TGTGCCACCAGCTCTAGCGGAATAACAGATACGCAGTATTTT; CDR3: CATSSSGITDTQYF
J: TRBJ1-3; V: TRBV20-1; size: many; D: NA; DNA: TGCAGTGCTGCAGTGAACTCTGGAAACACCATATATTTT; CDR3: CSAAVNSGNTIYF
J: TRBJ2-1; V: TRBV12-3/TRBV12-4; size: NA; D: TRBD2; DNA: TGTGCCAGCAGCCGCGGCGGGAGTGGATCCTACAATGAGCAGTTCTTC; CDR3: CASSRGGSGSYNEQFF
J: TRBJ2-5; V: TRBV30; size: many; D: NA; DNA: TGTGCCTGGGAACCGGACAGCCAAGAGACCCAGTACTTC; CDR3: CAWEPDSQETQYF
J: TRBJ1-5; V: TRBV5-5; size: few; D: NA; DNA: TGTGCCAGCAGCTTTTCGCGCGGTGGGAATCAGCCCCAGCATTTT; CDR3: CASSFSRGGNQPQHF
J: TRBJ1-4; V: TRBV20-1; size: NA; D: TRBD1; DNA: TGCAGTGCTAGTCAGGGGGCTAATGAAAAACTGTTTTTT; CDR3: CSASQGANEKLFF
J: TRBJ2-1; V: TRBV13; size: few; D: NA; DNA: TGTGCCAGCAGCTCCGCCTCTACGGGTGAGCAGTTCTTC; CDR3: CASSSASTGEQFF
J: TRBJ1-2; V: TRBV29-1; size: NA; D: NA; DNA: TGCAGCGTTGACCCCCCCGGGGGGGGCGATGGCTACACCTTC; CDR3: CSVDPPGGGDGYTF
J: TRBJ2-1; V: TRBV7-9; size: NA; D: TRBD2; DNA: TGTGCCAGCAGCTTGTCCGCGGGAGCTGTTGAGCAGTTCTTC; CDR3: CASSLSAGAVEQFF
J: TRBJ2-5; V: TRBV7-9; size: few; D: TRBD2; DNA: TGTGCCAGCAGCTGGACGGGACTAACAGAGACCCAGTACTTC; CDR3: CASSWTGLTETQYF
J: TRBJ2-2; V: TRBV11-1; size: NA; D: NA; DNA: TGTGCCAGCACGCGGGGACTCAACACCGGGGAGCTGTTTTTT; CDR3: CASTRGLNTGELFF
J: TRBJ2-6; V: TRBV3-1; size: few; D: NA; DNA: TGTGCCAGCAGCCAAGACTGGACGGGCTCTGGGGCCAACGTCCTGACTTTC; CDR3: CASSQDWTGSGANVLTF
J: TRBJ2-1; V: TRBV20-1; size: NA; D: NA; DNA: TGCAGTGGGTTTAGGCTAACCCGCCCCAATGAGCAGTTCTTC; CDR3: CSGFRLTRPNEQFF
J: TRBJ1-2; V: TRBV28; size: many; D: NA; DNA: TGTGCCAGCAGTTTCCCCGCAGGGGCAGGGGACTATGGCTACACCTTC; CDR3: CASSFPAGAGDYGYTF
J: TRBJ2-7; V: TRBV20-1; size: many; D: NA; DNA: TGCAGTGCTAGGATGCGGACGGGCGCCCGCCTCTCCTACGAGCAGTACTTC; CDR3: CSARMRTGARLSYEQYF
J: TRBJ1-5; V: TRBV28; size: NA; D: NA; DNA: TGTGCCAGCAGTTTTGGGCAGACTAATCAGCCCCAGCATTTT; CDR3: CASSFGQTNQPQHF
J: TRBJ1-2; V: TRBV5-1; size: NA; D: TRBD1; DNA: TGCGCCAGCAGCTCCGGGACAGGGGGCGCCGGGTCTATTGGCTACACCTTC; CDR3: CASSSGTGGAGSIGYTF
J: TRBJ1-3; V: TRBV20-1; size: few; D: NA; DNA: TGCAGTGCTAGAGATGAATGGAGGGCTGGAAACACCATATATTTT; CDR3: CSARDEWRAGNTIYF
J: TRBJ2-7; V: TRBV5-1; size: NA; D: NA; DNA: TGCGCCAGCAGCTTGAGAGGGGCACTTGTAGGCGAGCAGTACTTC; CDR3: CASSLRGALVGEQYF
J: TRBJ1-1; V: TRBV28; size: many; D: NA; DNA: TGTGCCAGCAGTTTAGTTGAGGATTTGAACACTGAAGCTTTCTTT; CDR3: CASSLVEDLNTEAFF
J: TRBJ2-2; V: TRBV6-2/TRBV6-3; size: few; D: TRBD2; DNA: TGTGCCAGCAGTCGAAAAAGGGGGACTAGCGGAAACACCGGGGAGCTGTTTTTT; CDR3: CASSRKRGTSGNTGELFF
J: TRBJ1-1; V: TRBV20-1; size: NA; D: TRBD1; DNA: TGCAGTGCTAGAGATGCGGGGACAGGGAAAGACACTGAAGCTTTCTTT; CDR3: CSARDAGTGKDTEAFF
J: TRBJ2-5; V: TRBV7-3; size: NA; D: NA; DNA: TGTGCCAGCAGCAGCGGGACACTCGGGGAGACCCAGTACTTC; CDR3: CASSSGTLGETQYF
J: TRBJ1-6; V: TRBV5-5; size: few; D: TRBD1; DNA: TGTGCCAGCAGCACGGGACAGGTTAATTCACCCCTCCACTTT; CDR3: CASSTGQVNSPLHF
J: TRBJ1-1; V: TRBV19; size: NA; D: TRBD1; DNA: TGTGCCAGTACTTACGGGACAGGGGGTCCTGAAGCTTTCTTT; CDR3: CASTYGTGGPEAFF
J: TRBJ1-1; V: TRBV5-5; size: NA; D: NA; DNA: TGTGCCAGCAGCTTGTCGGCAGACGACACTGAAGCTTTCTTT; CDR3: CASSLSADDTEAFF
J: TRBJ2-1; V: TRBV7-3; size: NA; D: TRBD1; DNA: TGTGCCAGCAGCCGCCAAGGACAGGGCCATGAGCAGTTCTTC; CDR3: CASSRQGQGHEQFF
J: TRBJ2-3; V: TRBV6-5; size: NA; D: NA; DNA: TGTGCCAGCAGTTTGGAATTTTCAGATACGCAGTATTTT; CDR3: CASSLEFSDTQYF
J: TRBJ2-7; V: TRBV7-6; size: many; D: TRBD1; DNA: TGTGCCAGCAGCTTAGCAGCTGACAGGGGAGTTTACGAGCAGTACTTC; CDR3: CASSLAADRGVYEQYF
J: TRBJ1-1; V: TRBV5-6; size: few; D: TRBD1; DNA: TGTGCCAGCAGCTTGGGACAGGGTAGATCTGAAGCTTTCTTT; CDR3: CASSLGQGRSEAFF
J: TRBJ2-3; V: TRBV12-3/TRBV12-4; size: many; D: NA; DNA: TGTGCCAGCGGATCGCTAGCGGATACGCAGTATTTT; CDR3: CASGSLADTQYF